The 26 T cell receptor beta chains reported below all come from one sample, sequenced in a study of tumor-infiltrating lymphocytes in oesophageal squamous cell carcinoma. TCRdb processed the PCR reads anew with MiXCR; each CDR3 protein has one entry. The profile shows 15,000 to 20,000 distinct CDR3 sequences, 40% to 50% of them singletons. Material for sequencing was esophageal tumor tissue. These receptors all come from a male donor with esophageal squamous cell carcinoma.

This clonotype was seen many times. The V and J genes are TRBV6-6 and TRBJ1-1; the D is unclear. Germline V gene lookup returns CDR1 MNHNY and CDR2 SVGAGI (reference sequence). The germline V and J ends were trimmed by 0 bases and 2 bases, with 4 bases remaining between them. The CDR3 consists of 13 residues. The CDR3 loop reads CASSYSINTEAFF. The CDR3 DNA reads TGTGCCAGCAGTTACTCGATCAACACTGAAGCTTTCTTT.

This chain uses TRBV18 with TRBJ2-3; 11 nucleotides align to TRBD1. This CDR3 region has 18 residues. Trimming cost V 0 bases and J 4 bases; bases outside gene matches: 9. Germline CDR1 is KGHSH and CDR2 is LQKENI. CDR3 sequence: CASSPPRYGQGAADTQYF. The CDR3 DNA follows: TGTGCCAGCTCACCACCGAGGTACGGACAGGGGGCTGCAGATACGCAGTATTTT.

This clonotype was detected only a few times. This chain links TRBV2 with TRBJ1-2; 9 bases match TRBD1. The CDR3 is 17 residues long. The germline V gene encodes CDR1 SNHLY and CDR2 FYNNEI. V lost 7 bases to trimming and J lost 2 bases; unmatched junction nucleotides: 14. CDR3 sequence reads: CASTPGQGIFPNYGYTF. DNA for the CDR3: TGTGCCAGCACCCCGGGACAGGGTATTTTTCCCAACTATGGCTACACCTTC. The complete variable domain, with remaining parts taken from reference TRBV2 and TRBJ1-2, reads EPEVTQTPSHQVTQMGQEVILRCVPISNHLYFYWYRQILGQKVEFLVSFYNNEISEKSEIFDDQFSVERPDGSNFTLKIRSTKLEDSAMYFCASTPGQGIFPNYGYTFGSGTRLTVV.

In regard to this clonotype: With a much larger clone just one base away, this may be a read error. This chain links TRBV2 with TRBJ2-3; D might be TRBD2 (5 bases). The CDR3 is 11 amino acids. Germline V gene sequence: CDR1 SNHLY, CDR2 FYNNEI. The CDR3 nucleotides read TGTGCCAGCGGGCGGGCCTACGAGAAGTACTTC. This sequence encodes CASGRAYEKYF.

The genes are TRBV12-3 or TRBV12-4 and TRBJ2-7; tentatively, D is TRBD1 (5 bases). The CDR3 sequence is 12 residues long. The V and J ends lost 6 bases and 4 bases respectively, with 10 bases between them. The CDR3, as DNA: TGTGCCAGCAGCGCAGGGCCGTACGAGCAGTACTTC. This sequence encodes CASSAGPYEQYF.

This chain joins TRBV5-1 and TRBJ2-3, with 9 bases fitting TRBD1. The J call may be wrong; the DNA end is better matched by TRBJ2-5. The CDR3 totals 14 residues. Germline CDR1 and CDR2: SGHRS and YFSETQ. Here the CDR3 DNA reads TGCGCCAGCAGCACGGGACAGGGTGGAGAGACCCAGTACTTC. Protein: CASSTGQGGETQYF.

The genes are TRBV7-2 and TRBJ2-5; TRBD2 matches at 11 bases. This CDR3 region has 16 residues. V trimming: 5 bases; J trimming: 11 bases; junction bases outside the gene matches: 16. Germline loops: CDR1 SGHTA, CDR2 FQGNSA. CDR3 protein: CASSPRLAGQRGEQYF. CDR3 in DNA: TGTGCCAGCAGCCCAAGACTAGCGGGACAGCGGGGGGAGCAGTACTTC. Using reference TRBV7-2 and TRBJ2-5 for the parts outside the CDR3, the full variable domain is GAGVSQSPSNKVTEKGKDVELRCDPISGHTALYWYRQSLGQGLEFLIYFQGNSAPDKSGLPSDRFSAERTGGSVSTLTIQRTQQEDSAVYLCASSPRLAGQRGEQYFGPGTRLLVL.

This clonotype has just a few counts. The conserved final phenylalanine or tryptophan is absent from the CDR3, which likely points to a read error. The limits of the CDR3 on the DNA are not certain, so only TCRdb's listed CDR3 is given. The chain joins TRBV5-3 to TRBJ1-2. TRBV5-3 is marked as an open reading frame, function uncertain. The CDR3 is 8 amino acids in total, end residues counted. The CDR3 region is CASSFEGV.

This chain joins TRBV7-2 and TRBJ1-1; D gene ambiguous. The DNA end is a closer match to TRBJ2-2, so the J assignment may be wrong. Germline values: CDR1 SGHTA, CDR2 FQGNSA. This CDR3 has 13 residues. The CDR3 spells CASSLGITGELFF. CDR3 coding DNA: TGTGCCAGCAGCTTAGGTATCACCGGGGAGCTGTTTTTT.

Points on this clonotype: A much more abundant neighbour one base away suggests this may be a read error. V and J are TRBV6-1 and TRBJ2-4; the D gene is possibly TRBD2 (5 bases). The V end was cut by 5 bases, the J end by 13 bases, with 12 bases between. The CDR3 covers 11 residues. The germline V gene has CDR1 MNHNS and CDR2 SASEGT. This CDR3 is CASSLANKQYF. CDR3 sequence (DNA): TGTGCCAGCAGTTTAGCGAATAAGCAGTACTTC.

The chain combines TRBV7-6 with TRBJ2-5; TRBD1 is a possible D gene (5 bases). The CDR3 extends over 13 amino acids. V was shortened by 3 bases and J by 1 base, with 6 bases between the two germline ends. The germline V gene has CDR1 SGHVS and CDR2 FNYEAQ. CDR3 amino acids: CASSFQGQETQYF. The CDR3 DNA reads as TGTGCCAGCAGCTTCCAGGGCCAAGAGACCCAGTACTTC.

The chain couples TRBV7-2 to TRBJ2-3; 7 bases fit TRBD2. Per germline, CDR1 SGHTA and CDR2 FQGNSA. Losses at the gene ends were 5 bases for V and 8 bases for J; bases not matched to a gene: 16. The CDR3 length is 16 residues. CDR3 residues: CASSRVGGSIEATQYF. DNA of the CDR3: TGTGCCAGCAGCCGCGTGGGGGGGAGCATTGAGGCTACGCAGTATTTT.

This clonotype is labeled medium-sized. The chain is built from TRBV7-2 and TRBJ2-1, with unresolved D. The CDR3 totals 15 residues. The germline V gene has CDR1 SGHTA and CDR2 FQGNSA. Trimming took off 5 bases at V and 7 bases at J, with 18 bases between the two ends. The CDR3 reads CASSQRLYAGNEQFF. In DNA, the CDR3 is TGTGCCAGCAGCCAACGTTTATACGCCGGGAATGAGCAGTTCTTC.

The chain joins TRBV3-1 to TRBJ2-2, with 11 bases fitting TRBD1. The V segment lost 4 bases and the J segment 1 base; nucleotides outside the gene matches: 2. Germline V gives CDR1 LGHDT, CDR2 YNNKEL (reference sequence). The CDR3 spans 16 residues. The CDR3 DNA reads TGTGCCAGCAGCCTGGGACAGGGGGAGAACACCGGGGAGCTGTTTTTT. This codes for CASSLGQGENTGELFF.

The chain has TRBV6-1 and TRBJ2-2; TRBD1 might be the D (6 bases). Germline values: CDR1 MNHNS, CDR2 SASEGT. This CDR3 is 12 amino acids long. V lost 6 bases, J lost 5 bases, and 7 bases lay in between. CDR3 DNA: TGTGCCAGCAGAACAGGGACCGGGGAGCTGTTTTTT. Encoded protein: CASRTGTGELFF.

The chain employs TRBV7-8 and TRBJ2-5; either TRBD1 or TRBD2 may fit D (6 bases each). The J call is in doubt because the DNA end fits TRBJ2-7 better. Germline assignment: CDR1 SGHVS and CDR2 FQNEAQ. CDR3 length: 15 amino acids. Here the CDR3 reads CASSVPGASSYEQYF. The CDR3 bases are TGTGCCAGCAGCGTACCGGGGGCTAGCTCCTACGAGCAGTACTTC.

With respect to this clonotype: A read error is likely, as this CDR3 ends without the conserved phenylalanine or tryptophan. No DNA is shown, since the ends of the CDR3 on it are uncertain; the CDR3 is the one TCRdb lists. The genes are TRBV10-1 and TRBJ1-1; the D call TRBD1 from the table was never checked on the DNA. The CDR3 comprises 16 residues, both ends counted. Per the germline V gene, CDR1 is WNHNN and CDR2 is SYGVQD (reference sequence). The CDR3 here is CASNDRVSKRPSTSGQ.

This clonotype is categorized as hyperexpanded. The CDR3 DNA sequence: TGTGCCAGCAGCTCGGGGTCGGGGCAGGGCCCCTACGAGCAGTACTTC. Its translation is CASSSGSGQGPYEQYF. The chain couples TRBV7-6 to TRBJ2-7, with D perhaps assigned TRBD1 or TRBD2 (5 bases each). The CDR3 totals 16 residues. Trimming left V 4 bases short and J 2 bases short, with 18 bases between. Germline V CDR1 and CDR2: SGHVS, FNYEAQ.

The chain employs TRBV7-9 and TRBJ2-5; no clear D. CDR3 length: 14 amino acids. The germline gives CDR1 SEHNR, CDR2 FQNEAQ (reference sequence). The germline V and J ends were trimmed by 5 bases and 1 base, with 11 bases remaining between them. The CDR3 loop is CASSPGRFQETQYF. In DNA form, the CDR3 reads TGTGCCAGCAGCCCAGGACGGTTCCAAGAGACCCAGTACTTC.

This clonotype was seen at least ten times. The chain uses TRBV11-2 and TRBJ2-5; D gene uncertain. The CDR3 extends over 13 amino acids. V dropped 3 bases and J dropped 2 bases, with 7 bases sitting between them. CDR1 SGHAT and CDR2 FQNNGV come from the germline V gene. CDR3: CASSFNTQETQYF. The CDR3 bases are TGTGCCAGCAGCTTCAACACTCAAGAGACCCAGTACTTC.

In this sample, this clonotype turned up many times. The genes are TRBV5-1 and TRBJ2-7; 7 bases map to TRBD2. Gene TRBJ2-4 matches the end of the DNA better, so the J call may be wrong. Germline CDR1 SGHRS, CDR2 YFSETQ. The CDR3 is made up of 17 amino acids. CDR3 amino acids: CASSLDAYAPGGNIQYF. CDR3 nucleotides: TGCGCCAGCAGCTTGGACGCTTATGCGCCGGGGGGAAACATTCAGTACTTC.

As regards this clonotype: This CDR3 is missing its conserved last phenylalanine or tryptophan, likely due to a read error. It is unclear where the CDR3 begins or ends on the DNA, so no DNA is shown, and the CDR3 is as TCRdb lists it. J is TRBJ2-7 and V is TRBV7-3; no check of the table's D call, TRBD1, against the DNA was made. Per germline, CDR1 SGHTA and CDR2 FQGTGA. The CDR3 totals 17 residues, both ends included. The CDR3 sequence: CASSSQGGQVYGYTFGS.

The chain has TRBV7-2 and TRBJ2-7; D uncertain. Germline CDR1 reads SGHTA; CDR2 reads FQGNSA. This CDR3 has 15 amino acids. The V gene lost 5 bases and the J gene lost 2 bases, with 16 bases spanning the gap. The CDR3 DNA sequence: TGTGCCAGCAGCACTTACTTAGAGTCCGCCTACGAGCAGTACTTC. Amino acids: CASSTYLESAYEQYF.

Ten or more counts support this clonotype. The J gene is TRBJ1-1, the V gene TRBV12-3 or TRBV12-4; TRBD1 agrees at 7 bases. The CDR3 has 15 residues. V lost 5 bases and J lost 3; bases outside the gene matches: 9. The CDR3 region is CASSLRQGRDTEAFF. The CDR3 DNA reads as TGTGCCAGCAGTCTCCGACAGGGAAGGGACACTGAAGCTTTCTTT.

This clonotype occurred many times. The chain is built from TRBV28 and TRBJ1-1, with TRBD1 as a possible D gene (5 bases). Looked up from germline, CDR1 is MDHEN and CDR2 is SYDVKM. The V and J ends lost 6 bases and 0 bases respectively, with 17 bases between them. The CDR3 contains 16 residues. The CDR3 coding sequence is TGTGCCAGCAGGGGGCAGGGAGAACCCATGAACACTGAAGCTTTCTTT. It codes for CASRGQGEPMNTEAFF. The whole variable domain, filled in from reference TRBV28 and TRBJ1-1, reads DVKVTQSSRYLVKRTGEKVFLECVQDMDHENMFWYRQDPGLGLRLIYFSYDVKMKEKGDIPEGYSVSREKKERFSLILESASTNQTSMYLCASRGQGEPMNTEAFFGQGTRLTVV.

A few counts support this clonotype. The rearrangement uses TRBV7-2 and TRBJ1-5; D is undetermined. The CDR3 covers 14 residues. Trimming removed 1 base at V and 2 bases at J, with 6 bases between. Germline CDR1 is SGHTA and CDR2 is FQGNSA. CDR3 sequence (DNA): TGTGCCAGCAGCTTAGTGTGGGGCAATCAGCCCCAGCATTTT. It codes for CASSLVWGNQPQHF.